Each of the 2 T cell receptor beta chains below was sequenced from the same sample in a study of persistence of HIV-infected CD4 T cells. Their cognate antigens are unknown. This was the immunoSEQ version 4 assay in survey mode. Profiled with immunoSEQ multiplex PCR; TCRdb holds only in-frame clones, not every one. The table includes just under 20,000 clones, 75% to 80% detected once. Cells were stimulated with CMV-infected fibroblast lysates at 8 to 10 ug/mL. Responding CD4+ T cells were sorted by upregulation of both CD40 ligand and CD69. Sequences were derived from CD4+ T cells sorted from PBMCs after roughly 18-hour stimulation, sampled from a patient who received antiretroviral therapy. These receptor sequences come from an adult man with HIV who was CMV-seropositive.

V usage is TRBV7-8 and J usage is TRBJ2-3; either TRBD1 or TRBD2 may fit D (5 bases each). Trimming pared 5 bases from V and 1 base from J, leaving 16 bases between. Germline lookup yields CDR1 SGHVS and CDR2 FQNEAQ. CDR3 length: 16 residues. CDR3: CASSTSRGLGTDTQYF. In nucleotides, the CDR3 is TGTGCCAGCAGCACTAGTCGGGGCTTGGGCACAGATACGCAGTATTTT.

The chain employs TRBV3-1 (or the pseudogene TRBV3-2) and TRBJ1-1; D is ambiguous. Between the trimmed V and J ends, which lost 1 base and 1 base, there was a span of 7 bases. Per germline, CDR1 LGHDT and CDR2 YNNKEL (reference sequence). The CDR3 runs to 14 residues. DNA for the CDR3: TGTGCCAGCAGCCAAGGTACCCGGAACACTGAAGCTTTCTTT. Translated: CASSQGTRNTEAFF.